What follows are 25 T cell receptor beta chains derived from one specimen sequenced in a study of cytomegalovirus exposure and HLA in healthy donors. Both 60 Vbeta primers and 13 Jbeta primers went into the PCR. Libraries were prepared by immunoSEQ multiplex PCR; TCRdb keeps only in-frame clonotypes and omits some of them. Here the sample spans some 110,000 clones, approximately 80% being singletons. The sequenced sample was PBMCs. These receptor sequences come from a man aged 50 or older in good health and CMV-seropositive.

The chain links TRBV4-2 to TRBJ1-3, with TRBD1 identical over 8 bases. This CDR3 has 18 residues. V shed 0 bases, J shed 0 bases, and the junction held 7 bases outside the gene matches. Germline lookup yields CDR1 LGHNA and CDR2 YNFKEQ. The CDR3 region is CASSQDAPGGFSGNTIYF. CDR3 sequence (DNA): TGTGCCAGCAGCCAAGATGCTCCAGGGGGCTTCTCTGGAAACACCATATATTTT.

The chain links TRBV19 to TRBJ1-2; 7 bases match TRBD1. The CDR3 runs 16 residues. The junction had 16 bases not matched to a gene; V was cut back by 9 bases and J by 3 bases. Germline V lookup: CDR1 LNHDA, CDR2 SQIVND (reference sequence). The CDR3 region has the DNA TGTGCCAGCAATCCGCCCGGACAGGAATTGGACTATGGCTACACCTTC. Protein sequence: CASNPPGQELDYGYTF.

This clone has a handful of counts. The chain carries TRBV6-1 and TRBJ2-7, with 9 nucleotides matching TRBD1. V dropped 5 bases and J dropped 3; count of bases not matched to a gene: 8. This CDR3 comprises 15 residues. Germline V gene lookup returns CDR1 MNHNS and CDR2 SASEGT. CDR3 region: CASSKGQGIGYEQYF. The CDR3 DNA sequence: TGTGCCAGCAGTAAAGGACAGGGGATCGGCTACGAGCAGTACTTC.

The chain is built from TRBV5-6 and TRBJ1-2; no clear D. Germline loops: CDR1 SGHDT, CDR2 YYEEEE. This CDR3 has 14 amino acids. Trimming left V 0 bases short and J 7 bases short, with 13 bases between. The CDR3 reads CASSLVSRGSGYTF. The CDR3 DNA sequence: TGTGCCAGCAGCTTGGTTAGCCGCGGGAGTGGCTACACCTTC.

The chain combines TRBV4-2 with TRBJ2-2; TRBD2 aligns across 13 bases. This CDR3 has 18 residues. With 2 bases clipped from V and 3 bases from J, the junction kept 6 bases outside the gene matches. The germline V gene encodes CDR1 LGHNA and CDR2 YNFKEQ. The CDR3 loop is CASSQFTGLAGYTGELFF. The CDR3 nucleotides read TGTGCCAGCAGCCAATTTACGGGACTAGCGGGATACACCGGGGAGCTGTTTTTT.

The chain carries TRBV6-5 and TRBJ1-1; 8 nucleotides match TRBD1. Germline V gene sequence: CDR1 MNHEY, CDR2 SVGAGI. The junction had 7 bases not matched to a gene; V was cut back by 0 bases and J by 4 bases. The CDR3 sequence is 16 residues long. The CDR3: CASSYSITGGSTEAFF. The CDR3 DNA is TGTGCCAGCAGTTACTCGATAACAGGGGGTAGCACTGAAGCTTTCTTT.

CDR3 in amino acids: CSVEVRDSLTSGNTIYF. The CDR3 DNA reads TGCAGCGTTGAAGTTAGGGACAGCCTCACCTCTGGAAACACCATATATTTT. The chain recombines TRBV29-1 with TRBJ2-2; 7 bases match TRBD1. Gene TRBJ1-3 matches the end of the DNA better, so the J call may be wrong. The CDR3 loop spans 17 amino acids. CDR1 and CDR2 from the germline V gene are SQVTM and ANQGSEA.

About this clone: The sample has other DNA sequences that encode this CDR3 too. The gene calls are TRBV18 and TRBJ2-1; TRBD2 agrees at 16 bases. Germline-derived CDR1 and CDR2 are KGHSH and LQKENI. This CDR3 is built from 16 residues. Unmatched junction bases numbered 1, after V lost 2 bases and J lost 6 bases. Here the CDR3 DNA reads TGTGCCAGCTCACCAGGGACTAGCGGGGGGGCCAATGAGCAGTTCTTC. Encoded protein: CASSPGTSGGANEQFF.

The V gene is TRBV19, the J gene TRBJ1-1; a weak D match, TRBD1 (5 bases). The ends were cut back, 8 bases at V and 5 bases at J, with 15 bases in the middle. Per germline, CDR1 LNHDA and CDR2 SQIVND (reference sequence). There are 13 residues in the CDR3. The DNA for the CDR3 is TGTGCCAGTGGTGCAGGGATGGCGACTGAAGCTTTCTTT. Its translation is CASGAGMATEAFF.

This clone was recorded once. The rearrangement uses TRBV5-1 and TRBJ1-4, with D uncertain. This CDR3 has 17 residues. The V end lost 2 bases, the J end lost 3 bases, and 17 bases lay between the germline ends. Germline-derived CDR1 and CDR2 are SGHRS and YFSETQ. The CDR3 bases are TGCGCCAGCAGCTTTGGAGAGGAGAACTACGCTAATGAAAAACTGTTTTTT. Protein: CASSFGEENYANEKLFF.

The chain recombines TRBV2 with TRBJ2-3; 8 bases are a match to TRBD2. The V segment lost 4 bases and the J segment 4 bases; nucleotides outside the gene matches: 7. Per germline, CDR1 SNHLY and CDR2 FYNNEI. This CDR3 spans 15 amino acids. CDR3 nucleotides: TGTGCCAGCAGTGTCGGGGGGGTGATCGCAGATACGCAGTATTTT. Amino acid sequence: CASSVGGVIADTQYF.

J is TRBJ1-1 and V is TRBV5-1, with D hard to call. The CDR3 covers 13 residues. Germline V gene sequence: CDR1 SGHRS, CDR2 YFSETQ. The V gene lost 3 bases and the J gene lost 5 bases, with 11 bases spanning the gap. The CDR3 protein is CASSYRLDTEAFF. The CDR3, as DNA: TGCGCCAGCAGCTACCGACTGGATACTGAAGCTTTCTTT.

The CDR3 loop is CASSIVAGMNQPQHF. The CDR3 DNA sequence: TGTGCCAGTAGTATAGTCGCGGGGATGAATCAGCCCCAGCATTTT. The chain uses TRBV19 and TRBJ1-5; D remains unclear. V lost 1 base, J lost 4 bases, and 11 bases lay in between. Germline V CDR1 and CDR2: LNHDA, SQIVND (reference sequence). This CDR3 region has 15 residues.

This clone was picked up a small number of times. The V call is TRBV5-6, the J call TRBJ2-5, with TRBD1 as a possible D gene (6 bases). The J call could be wrong; TRBJ2-7 is a better fit for the DNA end. Germline-derived CDR1 and CDR2 are SGHDT and YYEEEE. The CDR3 has 12 residues. In nucleotides, the CDR3 is TGTGCCAGCCAGGGGAGCTCCTACGAGCAGTACTTC. It encodes CASQGSSYEQYF.

V and J are TRBV5-8 and TRBJ1-5, with 9 nucleotides matching TRBD1. J gave up 4 bases and V 4 bases, and 15 bases lay outside the gene matches. Germline V gene sequence: CDR1 SGHTS, CDR2 YDEGEE. The CDR3 loop spans 18 amino acids. Written as DNA, the CDR3 is TGTGCCAGCAGCCCCCTTACCGGGACAGGGCCTTTGAATCAGCCCCAGCATTTT. It translates to CASSPLTGTGPLNQPQHF.

The gene calls are TRBV18 and TRBJ1-2; TRBD1 agrees at 10 bases. Germline values: CDR1 KGHSH, CDR2 LQKENI. The CDR3 runs 15 residues. Germline trimming cut 2 bases from V and 3 bases from J; bases unmatched to any gene: 3. The CDR3 coding sequence is TGTGCCAGCTCACCAGGGACAGGGGTGGACTATGGCTACACCTTC. As protein: CASSPGTGVDYGYTF.

This clone was recorded once. This chain connects TRBV30 to TRBJ1-2; D perhaps matches TRBD1 (6 bases). Germline CDR1 and CDR2: GTSNPN and SVGIG (reference sequence). CDR3 length: 13 amino acids. Trimming took off 3 bases at V and 6 bases at J, with 14 bases between the two ends. The CDR3 nucleotides read TGTGCCTGGAGCCTTGGGAGGGGGAATGGCTACACCTTC. This codes for CAWSLGRGNGYTF.

This chain links TRBV19 with TRBJ2-6; possible D gene TRBD2, 5 bases. The CDR3 consists of 15 residues. With 5 bases removed from V and 1 base from J, the gap between germline ends came to 9 bases. Looked up from germline, CDR1 is LNHDA and CDR2 is SQIVND (reference sequence). The CDR3 protein is CASSVRGSGANVLTF. The CDR3 region has the DNA TGTGCCAGTAGTGTCCGGGGTTCTGGGGCCAACGTCCTGACTTTC.

The chain combines TRBV10-3 with TRBJ1-1, with 9 nucleotides matching TRBD1. Unmatched junction bases numbered 11, after V lost 6 bases and J lost 0 bases. The CDR3 has 17 residues. Germline values: CDR1 ENHRY, CDR2 SYGVKD. The CDR3 protein is CAISAELQGAMNTEAFF. The CDR3, as DNA: TGTGCCATCAGCGCGGAGCTACAGGGGGCCATGAACACTGAAGCTTTCTTT.

This chain connects TRBV28 to TRBJ2-7, with TRBD2 matching over 8 bases. This CDR3 is built from 16 residues. The V and J ends lost 0 bases and 0 bases, in that order; junction bases with no gene match: 4. CDR1 is MDHEN and CDR2 is SYDVKM in the germline V gene. The CDR3 here is CASSLWGGGSSYEQYF. CDR3 nucleotides: TGTGCCAGCAGTTTATGGGGCGGGGGGTCCTCCTACGAGCAGTACTTC.

V gene TRBV6-7 combines with J gene TRBJ2-2; D may be TRBD2 (5 bases). TRBV6-7 carries the ORF label, with uncertain function. The germline V and J ends were trimmed by 7 bases and 7 bases, with 22 bases remaining between them. CDR3 length: 16 amino acids. The chain's CDR3 is CASIPFERVFNGELFF. As DNA, the CDR3 is TGTGCCAGCATCCCCTTTGAGAGGGTTTTTAACGGGGAGCTGTTTTTT.

This clone was observed a single time. The V gene is TRBV5-1, the J gene TRBJ2-5, with TRBD1 matching over 7 bases. The CDR3 runs 17 residues. After removal of 0 bases from V and 5 bases from J, the junction contained 13 bases not matched to a gene. Germline CDR1 reads SGHRS; CDR2 reads YFSETQ. The CDR3 DNA reads TGCGCCAGCAGCTTGGGGCAGGGGGTCCAGCAAGGGGAGACCCAGTACTTC. It yields the protein CASSLGQGVQQGETQYF.

This chain links TRBV2 with TRBJ2-7, with 7 nucleotides matching TRBD1. The ends lost 3 bases at V and 0 bases at J; junction bases unmatched: 8. The CDR3 has 16 amino acids. From germline, CDR1 is SNHLY and CDR2 FYNNEI. The CDR3 bases are TGTGCCAGCAGTGATCCGGGACAGTCTGCCTCCTACGAGCAGTACTTC. Translating it yields CASSDPGQSASYEQYF.

This clone appeared a few times. The chain has TRBV5-6 and TRBJ1-5; 10 bases are shared with TRBD1. This CDR3 spans 16 amino acids. J lost 6 bases, V lost 1 base, and 7 bases had no gene match. Germline V CDR1 and CDR2: SGHDT, YYEEEE. CDR3 bases: TGTGCCAGCAGCTTGAAAGACAGGGGGCATGGTCAGCCCCAGCATTTT. Its protein is CASSLKDRGHGQPQHF.

This clone was counted between two and nine times. V gene TRBV6-1 combines with J gene TRBJ1-2, with D possibly TRBD1 on 6 matching bases. V was clipped by 6 bases and J by 8 bases, with 22 bases between them. This CDR3 has 15 amino acids. CDR1 MNHNS and CDR2 SASEGT come from the germline V gene. DNA for the CDR3: TGTGCCAGCAGAGCCCAGACAATGGGGGCAAACGGCTACACCTTC. It specifies CASRAQTMGANGYTF.